The count of the clone carrying this T cell receptor (beta chain) is one. Its matching antigen is unknown. This CDR3 is 14 amino acids long. V lost 9 bases to trimming and J lost 8 bases; unmatched junction nucleotides: 10. Germline-derived CDR1 and CDR2 are MRHNA and SNTAGT. This sample was included in a study of T cell repertoires in cytomegalovirus infection. Study information: An indication of both CMV infection and matching HLA type came from public TCR beta signatures. Study findings and constraints: Using cumulative public TCR beta family frequency, the authors identified those who carried CMV together with the relevant HLA.

TCRdb reanalysed the reads using MiXCR and keeps one entry per CDR3 protein. Among about 920,000 distinct CDR3 sequences listed, about a third were seen once. Sequenced here: cultured CD8+ T cells from PBMCs, sampled from culture after CMV antigen stimulation. This TCR was sampled from a human donor in good health (CMV status not recorded). Some clones in this sample may be carry-over from other donors' samples. The chain has TRBV6-4 and TRBJ2-1; 10 bases map to TRBD2. The DNA of the CDR3 is TGTGCCAGTTCCCTAGCGGGGGCCCCACATGAGCAGTTCTTC. It codes for CASSLAGAPHEQFF.